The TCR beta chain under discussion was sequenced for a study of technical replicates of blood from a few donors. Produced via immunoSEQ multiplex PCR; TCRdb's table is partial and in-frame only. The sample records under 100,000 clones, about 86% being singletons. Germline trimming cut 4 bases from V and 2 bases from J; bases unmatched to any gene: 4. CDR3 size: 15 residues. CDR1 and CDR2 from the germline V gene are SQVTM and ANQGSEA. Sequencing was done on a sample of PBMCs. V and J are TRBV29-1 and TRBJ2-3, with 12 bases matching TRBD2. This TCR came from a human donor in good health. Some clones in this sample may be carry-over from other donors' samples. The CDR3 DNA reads TGCAGCGTTGCGGCTAGCGGGAGGGCCACAGATACGCAGTATTTT. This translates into CSVAASGRATDTQYF.